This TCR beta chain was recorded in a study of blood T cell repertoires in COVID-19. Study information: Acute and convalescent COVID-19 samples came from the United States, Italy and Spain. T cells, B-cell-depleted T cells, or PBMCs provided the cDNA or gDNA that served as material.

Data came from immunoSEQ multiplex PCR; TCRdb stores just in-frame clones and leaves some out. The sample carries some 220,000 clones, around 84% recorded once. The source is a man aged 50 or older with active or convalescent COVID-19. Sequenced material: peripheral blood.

The CDR3 sequence is CASRLARPDLGLGAFF. Here the CDR3 DNA reads TGTGCAAGTCGCTTAGCCCGCCCGGACTTAGGTCTAGGTGCTTTCTTT. This chain joins TRBV12-2 and TRBJ1-1. TRBV12-2 has pseudogene status. This CDR3 is 16 amino acids long.